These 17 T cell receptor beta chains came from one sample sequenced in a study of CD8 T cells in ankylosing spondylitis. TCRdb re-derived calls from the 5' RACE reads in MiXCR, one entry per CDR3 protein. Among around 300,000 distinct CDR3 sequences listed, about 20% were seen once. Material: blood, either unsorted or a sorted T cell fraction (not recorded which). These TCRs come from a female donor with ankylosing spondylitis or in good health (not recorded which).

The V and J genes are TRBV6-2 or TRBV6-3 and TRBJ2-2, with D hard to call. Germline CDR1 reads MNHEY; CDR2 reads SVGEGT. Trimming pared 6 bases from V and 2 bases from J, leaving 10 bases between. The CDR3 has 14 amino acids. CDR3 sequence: CASRPITNTGELFF. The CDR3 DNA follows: TGTGCCAGCAGACCTATTACCAACACCGGGGAGCTGTTTTTT.

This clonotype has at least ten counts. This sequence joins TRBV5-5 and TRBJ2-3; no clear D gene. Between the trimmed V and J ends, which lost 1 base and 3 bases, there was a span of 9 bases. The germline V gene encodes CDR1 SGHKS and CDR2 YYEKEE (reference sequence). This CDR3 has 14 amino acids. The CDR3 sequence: CASSLIGRTDTQYF. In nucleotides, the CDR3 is TGTGCCAGCAGCTTGATCGGGCGGACAGATACGCAGTATTTT.

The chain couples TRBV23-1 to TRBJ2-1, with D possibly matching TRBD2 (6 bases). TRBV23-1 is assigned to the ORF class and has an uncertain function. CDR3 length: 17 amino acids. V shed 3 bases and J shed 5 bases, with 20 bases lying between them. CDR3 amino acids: CASSHSRIRAGNNEQFF. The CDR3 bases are TGCGCCAGCAGTCATAGTCGGATTCGGGCGGGAAACAATGAGCAGTTCTTC.

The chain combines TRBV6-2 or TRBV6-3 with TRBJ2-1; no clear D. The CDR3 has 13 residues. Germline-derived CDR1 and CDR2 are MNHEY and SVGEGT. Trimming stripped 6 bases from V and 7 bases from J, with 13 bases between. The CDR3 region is CASRDPKANEQFF. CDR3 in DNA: TGTGCCAGCAGGGACCCCAAGGCGAATGAGCAGTTCTTC.

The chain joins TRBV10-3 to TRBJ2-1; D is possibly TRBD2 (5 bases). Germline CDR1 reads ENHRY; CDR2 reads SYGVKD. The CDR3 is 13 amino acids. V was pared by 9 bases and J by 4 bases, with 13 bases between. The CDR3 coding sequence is TGTGCCATTAAGGGTAGCGAGTACAATGAGCAGTTCTTC. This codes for CAIKGSEYNEQFF.

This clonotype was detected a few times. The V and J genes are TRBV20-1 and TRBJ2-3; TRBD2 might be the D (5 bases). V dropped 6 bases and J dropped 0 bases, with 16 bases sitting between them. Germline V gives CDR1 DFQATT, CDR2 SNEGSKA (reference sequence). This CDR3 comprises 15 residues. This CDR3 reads CSARSLGGSTDTQYF. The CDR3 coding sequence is TGCAGTGCCAGATCCCTAGGAGGAAGCACAGATACGCAGTATTTT.

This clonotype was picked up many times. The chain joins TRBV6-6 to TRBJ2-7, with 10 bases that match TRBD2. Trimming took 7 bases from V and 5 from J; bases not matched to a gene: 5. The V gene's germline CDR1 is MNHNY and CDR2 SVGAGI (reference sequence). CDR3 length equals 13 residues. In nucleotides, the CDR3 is TGTGCCAGCACCCCTAGCGGGAGCGACGAGCAGTACTTC. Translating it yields CASTPSGSDEQYF.

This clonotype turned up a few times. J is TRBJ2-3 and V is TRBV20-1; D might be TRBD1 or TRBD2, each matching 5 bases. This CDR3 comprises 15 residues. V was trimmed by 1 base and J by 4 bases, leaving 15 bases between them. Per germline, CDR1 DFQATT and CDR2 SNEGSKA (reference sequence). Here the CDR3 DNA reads TGCAGTGCTAGAGCCCCCATTGGGGGAGCAGATACGCAGTATTTT. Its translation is CSARAPIGGADTQYF.

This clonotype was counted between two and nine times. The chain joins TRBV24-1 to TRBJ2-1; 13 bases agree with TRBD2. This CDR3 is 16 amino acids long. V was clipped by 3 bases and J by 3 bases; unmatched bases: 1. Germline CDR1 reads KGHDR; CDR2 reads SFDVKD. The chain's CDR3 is CATSDRTSGSYNEQFF. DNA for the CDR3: TGTGCCACCAGTGATCGGACTAGCGGGAGCTACAATGAGCAGTTCTTC.

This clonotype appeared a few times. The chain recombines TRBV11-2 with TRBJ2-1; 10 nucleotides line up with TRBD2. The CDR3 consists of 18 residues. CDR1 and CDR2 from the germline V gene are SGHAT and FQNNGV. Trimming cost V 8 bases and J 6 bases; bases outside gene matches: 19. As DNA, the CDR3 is TGTGCCAGCCAAAACCCCGGACTAGCGGAGCCTAGGGGCAATGAGCAGTTCTTC. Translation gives CASQNPGLAEPRGNEQFF.

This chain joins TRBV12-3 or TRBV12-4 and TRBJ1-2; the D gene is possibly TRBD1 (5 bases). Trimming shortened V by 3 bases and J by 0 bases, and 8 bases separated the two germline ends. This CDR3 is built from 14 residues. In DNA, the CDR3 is TGTGCCAGCAGTTTGTTGGGGGCTAACTATGGCTACACCTTC. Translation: CASSLLGANYGYTF.

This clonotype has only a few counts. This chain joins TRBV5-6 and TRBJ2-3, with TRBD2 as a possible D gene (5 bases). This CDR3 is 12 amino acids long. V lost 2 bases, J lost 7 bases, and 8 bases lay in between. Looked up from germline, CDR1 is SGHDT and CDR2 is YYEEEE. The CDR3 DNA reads TGTGCCAGCAGCTTAGAGGGAAATACGCAGTATTTT. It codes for CASSLEGNTQYF.

DNA of the CDR3: TGTGCCAGCAGGTTCGGACACGCGGAGGGCTACAATGAGCAGTTCTTC. Its protein is CASRFGHAEGYNEQFF. J is TRBJ2-1 and V is TRBV7-2; possibly TRBD2 for D (6 bases). The CDR3 runs to 16 residues. V dropped 6 bases and J dropped 3 bases, with 18 bases sitting between them. The V gene's germline CDR1 is SGHTA and CDR2 FQGNSA. Supplemented by reference TRBV7-2 and TRBJ2-1, the full variable domain reads GAGVSQSPSNKVTEKGKDVELRCDPISGHTALYWYRQSLGQGLEFLIYFQGNSAPDKSGLPSDRFSAERTGGSVSTLTIQRTQQEDSAVYLCASRFGHAEGYNEQFFGPGTRLTVL.

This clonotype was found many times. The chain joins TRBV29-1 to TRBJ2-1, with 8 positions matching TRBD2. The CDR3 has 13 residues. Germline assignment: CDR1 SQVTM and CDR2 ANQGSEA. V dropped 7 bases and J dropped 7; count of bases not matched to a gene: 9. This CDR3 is CSAGLAGGNEQFF. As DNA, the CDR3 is TGCAGCGCCGGACTAGCCGGGGGGAATGAGCAGTTCTTC.

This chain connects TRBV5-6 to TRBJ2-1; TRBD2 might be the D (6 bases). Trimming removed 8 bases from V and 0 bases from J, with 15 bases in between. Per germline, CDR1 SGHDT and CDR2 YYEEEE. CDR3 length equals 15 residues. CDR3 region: CARGPRLVSYNEQFF. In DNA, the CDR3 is TGTGCCAGGGGCCCCAGACTAGTCTCCTACAATGAGCAGTTCTTC.

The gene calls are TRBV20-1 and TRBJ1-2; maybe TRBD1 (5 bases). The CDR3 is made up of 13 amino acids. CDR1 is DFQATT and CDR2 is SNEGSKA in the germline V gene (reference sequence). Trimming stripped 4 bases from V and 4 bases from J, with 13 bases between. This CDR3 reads CSATRDGVYGYTF. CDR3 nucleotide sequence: TGCAGTGCTACCCGGGACGGAGTCTATGGCTACACCTTC.

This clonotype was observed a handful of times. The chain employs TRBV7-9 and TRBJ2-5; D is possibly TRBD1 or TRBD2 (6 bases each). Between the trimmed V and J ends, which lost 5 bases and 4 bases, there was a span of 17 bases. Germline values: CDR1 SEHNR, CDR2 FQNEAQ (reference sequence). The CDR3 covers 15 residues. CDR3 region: CASSLQRGRRETQYF. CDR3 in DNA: TGTGCCAGCAGCCTACAACGGGGGCGCAGAGAGACCCAGTACTTC.